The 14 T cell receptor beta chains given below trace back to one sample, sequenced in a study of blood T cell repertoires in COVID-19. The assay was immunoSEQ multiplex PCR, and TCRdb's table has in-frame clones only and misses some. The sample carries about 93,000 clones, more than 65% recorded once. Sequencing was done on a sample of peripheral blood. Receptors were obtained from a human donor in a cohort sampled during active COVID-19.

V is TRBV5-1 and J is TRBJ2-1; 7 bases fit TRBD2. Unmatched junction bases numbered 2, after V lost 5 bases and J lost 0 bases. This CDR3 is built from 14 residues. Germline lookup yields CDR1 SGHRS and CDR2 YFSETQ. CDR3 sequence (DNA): TGCGCCAGCAGTCCGGGGGGCTCCTACAATGAGCAGTTCTTC. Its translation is CASSPGGSYNEQFF.

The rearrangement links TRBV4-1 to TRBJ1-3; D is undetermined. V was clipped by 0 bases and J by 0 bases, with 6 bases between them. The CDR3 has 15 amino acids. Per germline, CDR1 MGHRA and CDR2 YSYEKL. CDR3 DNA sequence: TGCGCCAGCAGCCAAGACAGGCGCTCTGGAAACACCATATATTTT. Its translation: CASSQDRRSGNTIYF.

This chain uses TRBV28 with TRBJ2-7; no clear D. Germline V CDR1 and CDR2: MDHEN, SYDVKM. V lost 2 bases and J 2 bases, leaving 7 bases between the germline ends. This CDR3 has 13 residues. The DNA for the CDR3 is TGTGCCAGCAGTTTACTTGAGCCCTACGAGCAGTACTTC. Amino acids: CASSLLEPYEQYF.

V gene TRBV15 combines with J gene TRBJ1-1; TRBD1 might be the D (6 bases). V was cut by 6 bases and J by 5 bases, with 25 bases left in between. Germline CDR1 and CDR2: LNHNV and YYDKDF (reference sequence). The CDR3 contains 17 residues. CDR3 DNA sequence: TGTGCCACCAGTAGTCGGACAGCGCTAGTTGTGAGGACTGAAGCTTTCTTT. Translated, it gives CATSSRTALVVRTEAFF.

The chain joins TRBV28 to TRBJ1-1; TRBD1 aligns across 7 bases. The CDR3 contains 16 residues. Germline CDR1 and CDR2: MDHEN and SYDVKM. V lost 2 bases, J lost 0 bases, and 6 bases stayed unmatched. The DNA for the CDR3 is TGTGCCAGCAGTTTACCTAGGACAGGCATGAACACTGAAGCTTTCTTT. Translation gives CASSLPRTGMNTEAFF.

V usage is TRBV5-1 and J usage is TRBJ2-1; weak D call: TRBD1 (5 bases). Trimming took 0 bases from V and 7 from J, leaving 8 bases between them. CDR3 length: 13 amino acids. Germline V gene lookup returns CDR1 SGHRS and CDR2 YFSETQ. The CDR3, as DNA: TGCGCCAGCAGCTTGGGAAAGGGGAATGAGCAGTTCTTC. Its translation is CASSLGKGNEQFF.

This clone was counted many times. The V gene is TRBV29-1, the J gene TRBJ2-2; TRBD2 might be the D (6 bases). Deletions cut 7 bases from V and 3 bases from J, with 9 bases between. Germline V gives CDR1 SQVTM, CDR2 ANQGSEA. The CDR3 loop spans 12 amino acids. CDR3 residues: CSGEADTGELFF. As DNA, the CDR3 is TGCAGCGGGGAGGCTGACACCGGGGAGCTGTTTTTT.

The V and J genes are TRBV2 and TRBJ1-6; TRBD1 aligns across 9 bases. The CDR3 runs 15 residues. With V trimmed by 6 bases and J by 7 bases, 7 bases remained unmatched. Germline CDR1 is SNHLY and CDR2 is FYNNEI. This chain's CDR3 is CASRRTGVRNSPLHF. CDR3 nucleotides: TGTGCCAGCAGGAGGACAGGGGTTCGCAATTCACCCCTCCACTTT.

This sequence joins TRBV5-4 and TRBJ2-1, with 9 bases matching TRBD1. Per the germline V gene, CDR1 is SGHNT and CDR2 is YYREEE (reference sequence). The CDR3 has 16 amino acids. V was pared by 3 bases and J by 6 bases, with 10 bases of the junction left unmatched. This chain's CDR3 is CASSSFRDRDGNEQFF. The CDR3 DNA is TGTGCCAGCAGCTCGTTCCGGGACAGGGATGGCAATGAGCAGTTCTTC.

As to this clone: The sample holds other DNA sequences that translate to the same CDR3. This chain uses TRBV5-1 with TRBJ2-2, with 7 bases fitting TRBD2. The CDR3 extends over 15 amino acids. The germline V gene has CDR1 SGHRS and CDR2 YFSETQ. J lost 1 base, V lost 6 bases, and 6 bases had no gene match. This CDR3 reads CASTLLAGNTGELFF. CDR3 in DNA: TGCGCCAGCACCCTCTTAGCGGGGAACACCGGGGAGCTGTTTTTT.

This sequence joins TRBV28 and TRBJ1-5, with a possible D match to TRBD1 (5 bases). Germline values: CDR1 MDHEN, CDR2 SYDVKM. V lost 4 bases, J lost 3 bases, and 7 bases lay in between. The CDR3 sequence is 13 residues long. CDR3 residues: CASSSGFNQPQHF. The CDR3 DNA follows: TGTGCCAGCAGTTCAGGGTTCAATCAGCCCCAGCATTTT.

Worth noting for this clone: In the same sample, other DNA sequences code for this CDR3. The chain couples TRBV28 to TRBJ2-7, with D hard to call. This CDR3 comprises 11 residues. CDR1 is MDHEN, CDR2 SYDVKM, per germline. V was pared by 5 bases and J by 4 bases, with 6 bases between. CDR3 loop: CASSLEYEQYF. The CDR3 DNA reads TGTGCCAGCAGTCTCGAGTACGAGCAGTACTTC.

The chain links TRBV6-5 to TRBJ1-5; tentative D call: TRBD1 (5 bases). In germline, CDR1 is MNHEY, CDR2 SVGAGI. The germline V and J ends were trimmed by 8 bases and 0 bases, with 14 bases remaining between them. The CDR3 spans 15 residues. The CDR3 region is CASEGTEFSNQPQHF. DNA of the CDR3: TGTGCCAGCGAGGGGACTGAATTTAGCAATCAGCCCCAGCATTTT.

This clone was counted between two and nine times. In DNA form, the CDR3 reads TGTGCCAGCAGCTTAAACAACTACAATGAGCAGTTCTTC. This sequence encodes CASSLNNYNEQFF. This chain connects TRBV7-2 to TRBJ2-1; D is ambiguous. Germline loops: CDR1 SGHTA, CDR2 FQGNSA. The V end was cut by 2 bases, the J end by 3 bases, with 5 bases between. The CDR3 is 13 amino acids.